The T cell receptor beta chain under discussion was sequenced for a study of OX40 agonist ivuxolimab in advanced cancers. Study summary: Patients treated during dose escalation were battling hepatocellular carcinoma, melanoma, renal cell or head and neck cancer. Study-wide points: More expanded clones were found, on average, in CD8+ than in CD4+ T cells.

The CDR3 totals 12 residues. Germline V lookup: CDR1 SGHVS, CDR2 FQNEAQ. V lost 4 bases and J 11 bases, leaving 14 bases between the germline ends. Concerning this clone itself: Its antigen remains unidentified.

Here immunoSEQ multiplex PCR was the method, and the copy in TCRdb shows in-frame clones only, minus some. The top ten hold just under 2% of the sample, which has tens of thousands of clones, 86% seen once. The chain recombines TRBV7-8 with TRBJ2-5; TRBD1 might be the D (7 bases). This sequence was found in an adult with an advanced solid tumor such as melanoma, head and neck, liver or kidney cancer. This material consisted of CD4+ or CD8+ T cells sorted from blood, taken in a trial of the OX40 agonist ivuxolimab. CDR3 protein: CASSSQGGEQYF. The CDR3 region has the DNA TGTGCCAGCAGCTCCCAGGGGGGAGAGCAGTACTTC. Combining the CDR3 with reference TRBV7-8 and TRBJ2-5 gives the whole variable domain GAGVSQSPRYKVAKRGQDVALRCDPISGHVSLFWYQQALGQGPEFLTYFQNEAQLDKSGLPSDRFFAERPEGSVSTLKIQRTQQEDSAVYLCASSSQGGEQYFGPGTRLLVL.